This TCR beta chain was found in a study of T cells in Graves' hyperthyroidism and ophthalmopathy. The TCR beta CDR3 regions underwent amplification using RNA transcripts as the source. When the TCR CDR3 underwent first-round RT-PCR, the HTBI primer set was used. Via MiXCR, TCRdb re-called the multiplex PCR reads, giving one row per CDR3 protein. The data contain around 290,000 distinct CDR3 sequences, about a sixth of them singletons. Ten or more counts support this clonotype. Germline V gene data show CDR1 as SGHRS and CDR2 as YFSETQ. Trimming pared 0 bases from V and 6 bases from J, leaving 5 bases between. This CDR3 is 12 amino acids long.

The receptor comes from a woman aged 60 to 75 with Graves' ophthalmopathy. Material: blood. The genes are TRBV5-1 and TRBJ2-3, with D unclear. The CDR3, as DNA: TGCGCCAGCAGCTTGGGAGTGGATACGCAGTATTTT. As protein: CASSLGVDTQYF.